These T cell receptor beta chains were read from a single sample in a study of blood T cell repertoires in COVID-19. Here immunoSEQ multiplex PCR was the method, and the copy in TCRdb shows in-frame clones only, minus some. The sample yields some 100,000 clones, around four fifths seen once. What was sequenced was peripheral blood. Receptors originate from a human donor in a cohort sampled during active COVID-19. Both conserved end residues are part of each CDR3. The D gene is left open where the match is weak.

V: TRBV9
D: NA
J: TRBJ2-7
CDR3: CASSVVYSPGRGNYEQYF

V: TRBV6-4
D: NA
J: TRBJ1-3
CDR3: CASILYRVESGNTIYF

V: TRBV6-5
D: TRBD1
J: TRBJ1-3
CDR3: CASRYNTGVGGNTIYF

V: TRBV28
D: NA
J: TRBJ1-1
CDR3: CASSTGHFEAFF

V: TRBV7-9
D: NA
J: TRBJ1-1
CDR3: CASSLISDEAFF

V: TRBV3-1/TRBV3-2
D: NA
J: TRBJ1-3
CDR3: CASSQGYGVLGNTIYF

V: TRBV28
D: NA
J: TRBJ1-2
CDR3: CASSLGETGYTF

V: TRBV18
D: TRBD1
J: TRBJ1-3
CDR3: CASSPDQQGAGGNTIYF

V: TRBV18
D: TRBD1
J: TRBJ2-1
CDR3: CASLRGQGWIEQFF

V: TRBV2
D: NA
J: TRBJ1-2
CDR3: CASSDSHLANYGYTF

V: TRBV5-1
D: TRBD1
J: TRBJ2-3
CDR3: CASSPGGTGSPDTQYF

V: TRBV18
D: TRBD2
J: TRBJ2-1
CDR3: CASSPGLAGNNEQFF

V: TRBV28
D: TRBD2
J: TRBJ2-1
CDR3: CASSLGGSSYNEQFF

V: TRBV4-1
D: TRBD1
J: TRBJ2-7
CDR3: CASSQEGGQSYEQYF

V: TRBV29-1
D: TRBD1
J: TRBJ2-7
CDR3: CSADGTGAYEQYF

V: TRBV28
D: TRBD1
J: TRBJ2-7
CDR3: CASRPGRQGSEQYF

V: TRBV15
D: TRBD1
J: TRBJ1-2
CDR3: CATSTPRDSVLYGYTF

V: TRBV18
D: NA
J: TRBJ1-5
CDR3: CASSLTASNQPQHF

V: TRBV6-5
D: NA
J: TRBJ1-2
CDR3: CASRGEGRGYTF

V: TRBV7-2
D: TRBD1
J: TRBJ2-7
CDR3: CASSAGTGAYEQYF

V: TRBV13
D: TRBD1
J: TRBJ2-1
CDR3: CASRDRGDIGEQFF

V: TRBV28
D: NA
J: TRBJ2-7
CDR3: CASSLEMGRNSYEQYF